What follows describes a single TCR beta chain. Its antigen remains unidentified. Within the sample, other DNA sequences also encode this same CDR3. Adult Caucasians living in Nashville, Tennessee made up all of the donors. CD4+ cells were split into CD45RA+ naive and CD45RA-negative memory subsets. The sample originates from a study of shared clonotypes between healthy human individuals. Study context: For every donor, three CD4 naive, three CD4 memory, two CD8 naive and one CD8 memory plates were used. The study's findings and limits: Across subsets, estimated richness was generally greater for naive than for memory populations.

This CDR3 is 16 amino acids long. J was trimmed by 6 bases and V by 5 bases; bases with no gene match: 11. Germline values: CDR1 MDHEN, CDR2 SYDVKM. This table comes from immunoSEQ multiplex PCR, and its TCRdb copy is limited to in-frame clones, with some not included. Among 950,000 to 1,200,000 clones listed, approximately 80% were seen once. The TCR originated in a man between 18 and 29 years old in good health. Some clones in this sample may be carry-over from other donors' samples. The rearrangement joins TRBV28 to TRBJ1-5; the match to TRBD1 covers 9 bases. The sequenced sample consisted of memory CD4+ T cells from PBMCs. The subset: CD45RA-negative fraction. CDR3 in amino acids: CASSPPGQGRGQPQHF. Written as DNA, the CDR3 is TGTGCCAGCAGTCCTCCGGGACAGGGTCGGGGTCAGCCCCAGCATTTT. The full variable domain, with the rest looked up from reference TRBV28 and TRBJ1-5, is DVKVTQSSRYLVKRTGEKVFLECVQDMDHENMFWYRQDPGLGLRLIYFSYDVKMKEKGDIPEGYSVSREKKERFSLILESASTNQTSMYLCASSPPGQGRGQPQHFGDGTRLSIL.